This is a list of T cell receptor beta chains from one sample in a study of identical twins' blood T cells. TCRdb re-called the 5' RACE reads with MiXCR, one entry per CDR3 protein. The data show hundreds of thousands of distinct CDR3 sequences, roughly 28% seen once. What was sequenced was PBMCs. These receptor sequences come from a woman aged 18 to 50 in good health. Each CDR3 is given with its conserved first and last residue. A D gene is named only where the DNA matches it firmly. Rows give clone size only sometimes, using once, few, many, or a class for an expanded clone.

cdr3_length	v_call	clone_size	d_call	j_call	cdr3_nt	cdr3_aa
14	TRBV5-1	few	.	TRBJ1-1	TGCGCCAGCAGCTCCCAGGGCCTGGGGACTGAAGCTTTCTTT	CASSSQGLGTEAFF
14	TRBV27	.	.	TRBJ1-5	TGTACCAGCAGTTTTCAGGGAAATGACCAGCCCCAGCATTTT	CTSSFQGNDQPQHF
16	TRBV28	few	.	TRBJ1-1	TGTGCCAGCAGTTTAGGTGGGACCTTGGCAGTAACTGAAGCTTTCTTT	CASSLGGTLAVTEAFF
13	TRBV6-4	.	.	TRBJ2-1	TGTGCCAGCAGTGACGGCTCGGAGAATGAGCAGTTCTTC	CASSDGSENEQFF
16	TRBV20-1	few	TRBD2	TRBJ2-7	TGCAGTGCTAAGATTCTACCGGCTAGCGGGATATACGAGCAGTACTTC	CSAKILPASGIYEQYF
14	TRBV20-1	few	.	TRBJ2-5	TGCAGTGCTAGAGATCGAGACTTCTCTTGGTCCCAGTACTTC	CSARDRDFSWSQYF
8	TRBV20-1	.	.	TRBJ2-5	TGCAGTCCGATGGCCCAGTACTTC	CSPMAQYF
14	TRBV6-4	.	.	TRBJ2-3	TGTGCCACCCCCCGAGGGGTCAGAACAGATACGCAGTATTTT	CATPRGVRTDTQYF
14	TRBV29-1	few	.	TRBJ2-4	TGCAGCGTTGAGTGGGCCGCGGCCAAAAACATTCAGTACTTC	CSVEWAAAKNIQYF
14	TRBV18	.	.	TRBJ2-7	TGTGCCAGCTCAGAAGGGACACCTTACTACGAGCAGTACTTC	CASSEGTPYYEQYF
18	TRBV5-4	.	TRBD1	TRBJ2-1	TGTGCCAGCAGCTTGTCGGATTTGGGACAGGGCCTCTGGAATGAGCAGTTCTTC	CASSLSDLGQGLWNEQFF
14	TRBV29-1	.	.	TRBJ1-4	TGCAGCGTTGAACCCACAGGGTCGAATGAAAAACTGTTTTTT	CSVEPTGSNEKLFF
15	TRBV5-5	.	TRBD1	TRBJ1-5	TGTGCCAGCAGCTTTGGGACAGGGAAGAATCAGCCCCAGCATTTT	CASSFGTGKNQPQHF
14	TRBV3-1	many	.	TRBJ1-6	TGTGCCAGCAGCCCTTTACTGGGTAATTCACCCCTCCACTTT	CASSPLLGNSPLHF
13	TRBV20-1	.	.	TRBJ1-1	TGCAGTGCTAGGCAGGACCCAAACACTGAAGCTTTCTTT	CSARQDPNTEAFF
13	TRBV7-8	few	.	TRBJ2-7	TGTGCCAGCAGCTTTGAGGGGTACTACGAGCAGTACTTC	CASSFEGYYEQYF
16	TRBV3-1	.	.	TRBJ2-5	TGTGCCAGCAGCCAAGGAAAAATGGCCGCAAGGGAGGCCCAGTACTTC	CASSQGKMAAREAQYF
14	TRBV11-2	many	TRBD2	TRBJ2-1	TGTGCCAGCAGCTTAGATCGGACTAGCCGGGAGCAGTTCTTC	CASSLDRTSREQFF
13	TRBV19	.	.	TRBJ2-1	TGTGCCAGTCAAAGCTTGCCCTACAATGAGCAGTTCTTC	CASQSLPYNEQFF
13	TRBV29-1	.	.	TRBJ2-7	TGCAGCGTTGTCCCCTCCCTTACCTACGAGCAGCACTTC	CSVVPSLTYEQHF
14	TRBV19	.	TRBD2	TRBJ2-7	TGTGCCAGTTCAGACGCGGGACTATCCTACGAGCAGTACTTC	CASSDAGLSYEQYF
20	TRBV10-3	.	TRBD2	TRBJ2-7	TGTGCCATCAGTGAGTCCCGGGGTAGCGGGAGCCACGGAATCTCCTACGAGCAGTACTTC	CAISESRGSGSHGISYEQYF
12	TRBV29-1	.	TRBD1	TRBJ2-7	TGCAGCGTTGCATACAGGGGCTACGAGCAGTACTTC	CSVAYRGYEQYF
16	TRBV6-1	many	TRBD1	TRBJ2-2	TGTGCCAGCAGTGAATTCGGGACAGGGTACACCGGGGAGCTGTTTTTT	CASSEFGTGYTGELFF
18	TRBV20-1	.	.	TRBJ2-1	TGCAGTGCTAGTCCCGAGGTTCGTCTGAGGGGATGGTACGATGAGCAGTTCTTC	CSASPEVRLRGWYDEQFF
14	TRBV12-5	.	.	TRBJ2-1	TGTGCTAGTGGAACCTGCAGGGCCCACAATGAGCAGTTCTTC	CASGTCRAHNEQFF
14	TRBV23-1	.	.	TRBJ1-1	TGCGCCAGCAGTCAAAGGGAGGGGAGCACTGAAGCTTTCTTT	CASSQREGSTEAFF
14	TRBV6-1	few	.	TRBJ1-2	TGTGCCAGCAGTGAAGCGGAGACAGGCTATGGCTACACCTTC	CASSEAETGYGYTF
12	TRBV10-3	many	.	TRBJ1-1	TGTGCCACCGGATATATGAACACTGAAGCTTTCTTT	CATGYMNTEAFF
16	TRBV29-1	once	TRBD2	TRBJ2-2	TGCAGCGTTGGGACTAGCGGGAGGGCGAACACCGGGGAGCTGTTTTTT	CSVGTSGRANTGELFF
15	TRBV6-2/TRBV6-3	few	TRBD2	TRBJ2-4	TGTGCCAGCAGGCCACTAGCGGGAACGGGAAACATTCAGTACTTC	CASRPLAGTGNIQYF
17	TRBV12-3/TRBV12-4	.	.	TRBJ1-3	TGTGCCAGCAGTCAACCTGCCAGGGTCGAATCTGGAAACACCATATATTTT	CASSQPARVESGNTIYF
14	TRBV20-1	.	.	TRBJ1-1	TGCAGTGCTAGGGCGAGACGGGCGAACACTGAAGCTTTCTTT	CSARARRANTEAFF
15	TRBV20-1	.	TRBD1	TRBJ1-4	TGCAGTGCTAAGGCACGGGACAGGGGTTTTGAAAAACTGTTTTTT	CSAKARDRGFEKLFF
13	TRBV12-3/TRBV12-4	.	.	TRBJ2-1	TGTGCCATCAGTTTGGGAATCCCCAATGAGCAGTTCTTC	CAISLGIPNEQFF
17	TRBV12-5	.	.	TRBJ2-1	TGTGCTAGTGGTTTGGTACTCCGGGACACCCCCTACAATGAGCAGTTCTTC	CASGLVLRDTPYNEQFF
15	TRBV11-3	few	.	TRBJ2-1	TGTGCCAGCAGCTTATACTCTAGCTCGGGGAATGAGCAGTTCTTC	CASSLYSSSGNEQFF
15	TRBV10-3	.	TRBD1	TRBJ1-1	TGTGCCATCAGTGCCTGGACAGGGGCGAACACTGAAGCTTTCTTT	CAISAWTGANTEAFF
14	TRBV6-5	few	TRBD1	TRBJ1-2	TGTGCCAGCAGTTTCCGGGACAGGGTCCATGGCTACACCTTC	CASSFRDRVHGYTF
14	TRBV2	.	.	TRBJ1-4	TGTGCCAGCAGCACCTCACGAGGGCGTGAAAAACTGTTTTTT	CASSTSRGREKLFF